Included here is one TCR beta chain sequence, with context. Its cognate antigen is unknown. A much larger clone differs by one base, so this may be a read error. Germline V lookup: CDR1 MNHEY, CDR2 SVGAGI. CDR3 size: 16 residues. With 0 bases removed from V and 0 bases from J, the gap between germline ends came to 9 bases. This sample is drawn from a study of CD8 T cells in ankylosing spondylitis. General study findings and limits: Characteristic, it appeared, of ankylosing spondylitis blood was a TCR beta motif of seven or eight highly homologous variants.

Making use of molecular barcodes, quantitative 5'-RACE generated TCR beta libraries. TCRdb re-analysed the 5' RACE reads in MiXCR, keeping a single row per CDR3 protein. Among 250,000 or so distinct CDR3 sequences, more than 20% were seen once, and the ten largest hold 0.5% to 0.65%. The sequenced material came from blood, either unsorted or a sorted T cell fraction (not recorded which). The TCR originated in a male donor with ankylosing spondylitis or in good health (not recorded which). This chain links TRBV6-5 with TRBJ2-1; D gene unclear. CDR3: CASSYSNRDSYNEQFF. In DNA form, the CDR3 reads TGTGCCAGCAGTTACTCTAATAGGGACTCCTACAATGAGCAGTTCTTC.